A selection of T cell receptor beta chains follows, all from one sample in a study of shared clonotypes between healthy human individuals. Clones were read by immunoSEQ multiplex PCR, and TCRdb kept only the in-frame ones, dropping some. This repertoire shows roughly 700,000 clones, approximately 79% found once; its top ten account for roughly 1.7%. Material: memory CD4+ T cells sorted from blood. The receptors here all came from a woman aged 25 to 39 in good health. The CDR3 runs from the conserved cysteine through the conserved F or W. The order of the fields is CDR3 length, D gene, J gene, clone size, V gene, CDR3 DNA, CDR3 protein. D genes are given only for firm matches. Where a row states a size, it is once, few, many or the class of an expanded clone; other rows omit it.

len: 15
d_gene: -
j_gene: TRBJ1-1
abundance: -
v_gene: TRBV28
CDR3nt: TGTGCCAGCAGTCGCGCTGACAGAGATACGACTGAAGCTTTCTTT
CDR3aa: CASSRADRDTTEAFF

len: 15
d_gene: -
j_gene: TRBJ2-7
abundance: few
v_gene: TRBV18
CDR3nt: TGTGCCAGCTCACAGGAAATGGGGACTGCCTCTGTGCAGTACTTC
CDR3aa: CASSQEMGTASVQYF

len: 14
d_gene: TRBD1
j_gene: TRBJ2-2
abundance: -
v_gene: TRBV5-1
CDR3nt: TGCGCCAGCAGCTTTGGACAGGGTACCGGGGAGCTGTTTTTT
CDR3aa: CASSFGQGTGELFF

len: 13
d_gene: -
j_gene: TRBJ2-1
abundance: -
v_gene: TRBV2
CDR3nt: TGTGCCAGCAAGGAGGGGCCTACTGGTGAGCAGTTCTTC
CDR3aa: CASKEGPTGEQFF

len: 14
d_gene: -
j_gene: TRBJ2-2
abundance: -
v_gene: TRBV28
CDR3nt: TGTGCCAGCTTGGAGGGGGGCCGGGACGGGGAGCTGTTTTTT
CDR3aa: CASLEGGRDGELFF

len: 16
d_gene: TRBD2
j_gene: TRBJ2-1
abundance: -
v_gene: TRBV25-1
CDR3nt: TGTGCCAGCAGTGAATCGACTAGCGGGAGGAGGAATGAGCAGTTCTTC
CDR3aa: CASSESTSGRRNEQFF

len: 13
d_gene: -
j_gene: TRBJ1-5
abundance: -
v_gene: TRBV11-3
CDR3nt: TGTGCCAGCAGCTTAGGGTTGAGTCAGCCCCAGCATTTT
CDR3aa: CASSLGLSQPQHF

len: 12
d_gene: -
j_gene: TRBJ2-3
abundance: -
v_gene: TRBV29-1
CDR3nt: TGCAGAGTAACCTCCCTAGGAGATACGCAGTATTTT
CDR3aa: CRVTSLGDTQYF

len: 11
d_gene: -
j_gene: TRBJ2-3
abundance: few
v_gene: TRBV20-1
CDR3nt: TGCAGTGCTCAACAAGGAGATACGCAGTATTTT
CDR3aa: CSAQQGDTQYF

len: 13
d_gene: -
j_gene: TRBJ1-1
abundance: -
v_gene: TRBV11-2
CDR3nt: TGTGCCAGCAGCGAGACATCTAACACTGAAGCTTTCTTT
CDR3aa: CASSETSNTEAFF

len: 16
d_gene: TRBD1
j_gene: TRBJ2-7
abundance: once
v_gene: TRBV18
CDR3nt: TGTGCCAGCTCACTAGCCGGGACAGGCAAGAACTACGAGCAGTACTTC
CDR3aa: CASSLAGTGKNYEQYF

len: 15
d_gene: -
j_gene: TRBJ2-7
abundance: -
v_gene: TRBV6-1
CDR3nt: TGTGCCAGCAGTGAAGGTGCAGGTCCGACCTACGAGCAGTACTTC
CDR3aa: CASSEGAGPTYEQYF

len: 16
d_gene: -
j_gene: TRBJ1-2
abundance: -
v_gene: TRBV6-5
CDR3nt: TGTGCCAGCAGTTACTCGCTACTCACGAAACCTCGGGGCTACACCTTC
CDR3aa: CASSYSLLTKPRGYTF

len: 15
d_gene: -
j_gene: TRBJ1-3
abundance: -
v_gene: TRBV19
CDR3nt: TGTGCCAGTGGCCGGACAGAAAGTACTGGAAACACCATATATTTT
CDR3aa: CASGRTESTGNTIYF

len: 15
d_gene: -
j_gene: TRBJ1-2
abundance: -
v_gene: TRBV28
CDR3nt: TGTGCCGCCGGTGTTATGGACACAGGCCGGGATGGCTACACCTTC
CDR3aa: CAAGVMDTGRDGYTF

len: 15
d_gene: TRBD2
j_gene: TRBJ2-7
abundance: -
v_gene: TRBV7-6
CDR3nt: TGTGCCAGCAGCCAGACTAGCGGGAGCTCCTACGAGCAGTACTTC
CDR3aa: CASSQTSGSSYEQYF

len: 17
d_gene: TRBD1
j_gene: TRBJ1-1
abundance: -
v_gene: TRBV5-1
CDR3nt: TGCGCCAGCAGCAGTATGGCAGGGGGTGAGGGGAACACTGAAGCTTTCTTT
CDR3aa: CASSSMAGGEGNTEAFF

len: 15
d_gene: -
j_gene: TRBJ1-1
abundance: -
v_gene: TRBV9
CDR3nt: TGTGCCAGCAGCCAGGGGACCTCCATGAACACTGAAGCTTTCTTT
CDR3aa: CASSQGTSMNTEAFF

len: 14
d_gene: -
j_gene: TRBJ2-2
abundance: -
v_gene: TRBV7-3
CDR3nt: TGTGCCAGCAGCTTATTAGCTAGGAACGGGGAGCTGTTTTTT
CDR3aa: CASSLLARNGELFF

len: 13
d_gene: -
j_gene: TRBJ2-2
abundance: few
v_gene: TRBV5-5
CDR3nt: TGTGCCACTACGTGGGCCAGGTCCGGAGAGCTGTTTTTT
CDR3aa: CATTWARSGELFF

len: 15
d_gene: TRBD2
j_gene: TRBJ2-7
abundance: -
v_gene: TRBV6-5
CDR3nt: TGTGCCAGCAGAGCCGCCCTAGCGGAGTTGGATGAGCAGTACTTC
CDR3aa: CASRAALAELDEQYF

len: 15
d_gene: TRBD1
j_gene: TRBJ2-3
abundance: few
v_gene: TRBV19
CDR3nt: TGTGCCAGCGAGCGTCGGACAGGTTCCACAGATACGCAGTATTTT
CDR3aa: CASERRTGSTDTQYF

len: 18
d_gene: -
j_gene: TRBJ2-6
abundance: -
v_gene: TRBV5-1
CDR3nt: TGCGCCAGCAGCCCGAGGGGGGGGCTAAGAGCTGGGGCCAACGTCCTGACTTTC
CDR3aa: CASSPRGGLRAGANVLTF

len: 14
d_gene: -
j_gene: TRBJ1-2
abundance: -
v_gene: TRBV28
CDR3nt: TGTGCCAGCAGTTTAGACAGGCAGAACTATGGCTACACCTTC
CDR3aa: CASSLDRQNYGYTF

len: 17
d_gene: TRBD2
j_gene: TRBJ2-1
abundance: -
v_gene: TRBV18
CDR3nt: TGTGCCAGCTCACCACGGGCTAGCGGGAGCTCCTACAATGAGCAGTTCTTC
CDR3aa: CASSPRASGSSYNEQFF

len: 18
d_gene: -
j_gene: TRBJ2-1
abundance: -
v_gene: TRBV19
CDR3nt: TGTGCCAGTAGTATTAGGCTGGTCGACACATTCTCCTACAATGAGCAGTTCTTC
CDR3aa: CASSIRLVDTFSYNEQFF

len: 14
d_gene: TRBD1
j_gene: TRBJ2-7
abundance: -
v_gene: TRBV5-4
CDR3nt: TGTGCCAGCAGCCGGACAGGGGGTTGGTACGAGCAGTACTTC
CDR3aa: CASSRTGGWYEQYF

len: 13
d_gene: -
j_gene: TRBJ1-4
abundance: -
v_gene: TRBV6-6
CDR3nt: TGTGCCAGCAGTTACACAGCCGGAGAAAAACTGTTTTTT
CDR3aa: CASSYTAGEKLFF

len: 14
d_gene: -
j_gene: TRBJ2-3
abundance: -
v_gene: TRBV28
CDR3nt: TGTGCCAGCAGTCCCGTGACTGGCACAGATACGCAGTATTTT
CDR3aa: CASSPVTGTDTQYF

len: 15
d_gene: -
j_gene: TRBJ2-3
abundance: -
v_gene: TRBV25-1
CDR3nt: TGTGCCAGCAGTGAGTTTAGGGTTAAGTCAGATACGCAGTATTTT
CDR3aa: CASSEFRVKSDTQYF

len: 12
d_gene: -
j_gene: TRBJ1-5
abundance: few
v_gene: TRBV7-2
CDR3nt: TGTGCCAGCAGCTTACAGGCCCAGCCCCAGCATTTT
CDR3aa: CASSLQAQPQHF

len: 20
d_gene: -
j_gene: TRBJ1-5
abundance: few
v_gene: TRBV23-1
CDR3nt: TGCGCCAGCAGTCAATCGAGGCCAGGGGATTTTAAATGCGTCAATCAGCCCCAGCATTTT
CDR3aa: CASSQSRPGDFKCVNQPQHF

len: 13
d_gene: -
j_gene: TRBJ2-1
abundance: once
v_gene: TRBV30
CDR3nt: TGTGCCTGGACCCGACAGGCAGGGAATGAGCAGTTCTTC
CDR3aa: CAWTRQAGNEQFF

len: 16
d_gene: TRBD2
j_gene: TRBJ2-2
abundance: -
v_gene: TRBV6-6
CDR3nt: TGTGCCAGCGCCCCAGGGAGGGGATTCAACACCGGGGAGCTGTTTTTT
CDR3aa: CASAPGRGFNTGELFF

len: 12
d_gene: -
j_gene: TRBJ2-4
abundance: -
v_gene: TRBV11-2
CDR3nt: TGTGCCAGCAGCTTCACTAGAATGGATCAGTACTTC
CDR3aa: CASSFTRMDQYF

len: 14
d_gene: -
j_gene: TRBJ1-4
abundance: -
v_gene: TRBV28
CDR3nt: TGTGCCAGCAAGTGGTCAGGGCGAAATGAAAAACTGTTTTTT
CDR3aa: CASKWSGRNEKLFF

len: 15
d_gene: TRBD1
j_gene: TRBJ2-7
abundance: -
v_gene: TRBV7-8
CDR3nt: TGTGCCAGCAGCCCTCGGGACAGGGGATTCTACGAGCAGTACTTC
CDR3aa: CASSPRDRGFYEQYF

len: 13
d_gene: TRBD1
j_gene: TRBJ1-6
abundance: -
v_gene: TRBV28
CDR3nt: TGTGCCAGCAGTTATACAGGGGATTCACCCCTCCACTTT
CDR3aa: CASSYTGDSPLHF